This TCR beta chain was recovered during a study of T cell responses to AZD1222 COVID-19 vaccine. The overall study: Pooled in the analysis were second doses at about 4 or about 12 weeks. Study-level points and caveats: Increases in Spike-specific TCR breadth and depth were seen after two AZD1222 doses.

Here immunoSEQ multiplex PCR was the method, and the copy in TCRdb shows in-frame clones only, minus some. Among 100,000 or so clones, about 88% were seen once, and the ten largest hold roughly a sixth. Germline V gene lookup returns CDR1 MNHNS and CDR2 SASEGT. The length of the CDR3 is 16 residues. On this clone itself: Antigen specificity is unknown. One end of the junction is discordant with germline, which a read error may explain.

This sample comprised peripheral blood, obtained on day 0 of AZD1222 vaccination. The source is an adult in good health. The chain employs TRBV6-1 and TRBJ1-5, with 9 bases matching TRBD1. The CDR3 sequence: CASSEGTGGGNQPQHF. The DNA of the CDR3 is TGTGCCAGCAGCGAAGGAACAGGGGGCGGCAATCAGCCCCAGCATTTT.